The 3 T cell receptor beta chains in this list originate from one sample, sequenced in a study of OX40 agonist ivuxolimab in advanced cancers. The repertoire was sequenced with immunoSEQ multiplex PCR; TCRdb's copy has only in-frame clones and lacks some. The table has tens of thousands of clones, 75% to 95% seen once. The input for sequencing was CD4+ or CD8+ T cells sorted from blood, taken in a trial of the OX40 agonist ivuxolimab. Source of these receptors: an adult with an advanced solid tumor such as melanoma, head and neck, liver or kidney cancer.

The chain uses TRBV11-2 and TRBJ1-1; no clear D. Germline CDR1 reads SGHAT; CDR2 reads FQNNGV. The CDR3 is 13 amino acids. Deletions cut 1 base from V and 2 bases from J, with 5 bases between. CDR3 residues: CASSLVTNTEAFF. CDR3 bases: TGTGCCAGCAGCTTAGTAACTAACACTGAAGCTTTCTTT.

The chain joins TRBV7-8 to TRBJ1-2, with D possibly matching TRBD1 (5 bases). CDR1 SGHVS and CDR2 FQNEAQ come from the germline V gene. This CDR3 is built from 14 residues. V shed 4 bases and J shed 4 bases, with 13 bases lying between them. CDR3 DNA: TGTGCCAGCAGCTCCCAAGGGGTAACCTATGGCTACACCTTC. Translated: CASSSQGVTYGYTF.

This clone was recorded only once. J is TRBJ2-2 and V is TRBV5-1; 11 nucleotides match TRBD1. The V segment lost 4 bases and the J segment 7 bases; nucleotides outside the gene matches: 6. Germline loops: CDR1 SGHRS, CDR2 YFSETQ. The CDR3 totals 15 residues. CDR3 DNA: TGCGCCAGCAGCCCGGACAGGGGGCAACGCGGGGAGCTGTTTTTT. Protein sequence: CASSPDRGQRGELFF.